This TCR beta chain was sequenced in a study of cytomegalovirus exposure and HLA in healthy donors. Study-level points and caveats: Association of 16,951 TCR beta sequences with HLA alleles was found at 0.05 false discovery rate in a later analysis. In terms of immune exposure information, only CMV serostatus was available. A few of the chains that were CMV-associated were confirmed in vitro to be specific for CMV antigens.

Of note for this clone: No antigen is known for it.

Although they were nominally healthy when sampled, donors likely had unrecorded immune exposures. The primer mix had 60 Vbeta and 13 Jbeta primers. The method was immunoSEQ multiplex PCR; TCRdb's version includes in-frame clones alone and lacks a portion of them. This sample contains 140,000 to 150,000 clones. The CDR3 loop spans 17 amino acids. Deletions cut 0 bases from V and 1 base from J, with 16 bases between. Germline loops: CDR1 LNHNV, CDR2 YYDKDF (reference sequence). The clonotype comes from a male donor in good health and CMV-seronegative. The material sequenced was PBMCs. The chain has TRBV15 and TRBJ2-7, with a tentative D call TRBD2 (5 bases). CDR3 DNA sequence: TGTGCCACCAGCAGAGATTGGTCTAGCCGGGGATCCTACGAGCAGTACTTC. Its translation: CATSRDWSSRGSYEQYF.